This T cell receptor (beta chain) was sequenced in a study of metastatic and nonmetastatic thyroid tumors. General study findings and limits: Benign nodules were reported to have significantly lower TCR beta diversity than malignant thyroid tumors, in blood and tumor.

Trimming cost V 6 bases and J 4 bases, with 7 bases left between them. CDR3 length: 12 residues. CDR1 is LNHDA and CDR2 is SQIVND in the germline V gene (reference sequence). This clone was observed a handful of times. Its target is not known. All patients were treatment-naive before thyroid surgery. TCRdb used MiXCR to call clones anew from the PCR reads. The table lists 3,000 to 5,000 clones, under 25% of them singletons. The source of this sequence is a female donor with papillary thyroid cancer or a benign thyroid nodule (not recorded which). Some clones in this sample may be carry-over from other donors' samples. This sequence joins TRBV19 and TRBJ1-5; D is undetermined. Sequenced material: tumor tissue. The CDR3 reads CASREANQPQHF. The CDR3 nucleotides read TGTGCCAGTAGGGAGGCGAATCAGCCCCAGCATTTT.